This entry is about one T cell receptor beta chain. What antigen it recognizes has not been identified. Base qualities are not recorded, but no much larger clone differs from it by a single base. The record originates from a study of beta chain features in type 1 diabetes (dated by TCRdb to the late 2010s). Looking at the study overall: Mean age, gender distribution, total cell number and subset yield did not differ between patients and healthy donors. In the study, recently diagnosed type 1 diabetes patients and matched healthy donors were compared on the TCRB repertoires of their sorted circulating CD4+ T cell subsets. A total of approximately 110,000,000 sorted cells were examined across all samples, and a strong correlation was observed between cell number per subset and RNA yield. Naive and central memory subsets were obtained from all 30 or so donors, but regulatory and stem cell-like memory subsets were isolated from only 8 patients and roughly eight healthy donors.

The entire isolated RNA was reverse transcribed using the High Capacity cDNA Reverse Transcription Kit, and thus expressed TCRB transcripts were sequenced. Naive, central memory and regulatory T cell samples underwent deep immunoSEQ sequencing, averaging about 3.57 million total reads per sample. Sorted cells were lysed in RLT buffer and RNA was extracted with DNase-treated RNeasy Micro or Mini kits, depending on cell number. Each cell subset was processed separately to prevent cross-contamination, with patient and healthy donor samples processed together. TCRB sequences were amplified from cDNA with the immunoSEQ multiplex PCR, producing 87-bp fragments spanning the CDR3 region. Amplicons were sequenced on the Illumina HiSeq platform. On the authors' methods: Synthetic template baselines were used to correct PCR bias computationally, reads within Hamming distance 2 were collapsed, and singletons that could not be merged were discarded. Reads were aligned against IMGT so that V, D and J genes, CDR3 length and insertions or deletions at six rearrangement sites could be assigned. Within each subset, clonotype counts were normalized to sorted cell number, and only after that were true diversity and Gini coefficients computed with the tcR R package. The overlap coefficient, calculated on TCRB nucleotide sequences, was used to quantify repertoire sharing. Out-of-frame TCRB sequences from naive cells were analyzed as a proxy for the pre-selection repertoire. Sourced from immuneACCESS, this table was stored by TCRdb with only in-frame sequences that have V and J called. A share of the clones is absent; for the studies checked, an unresolved V gene accounts for under half, and the remainder has no known explanation. V, J and clone size are those of that table, while D and trimming were read from the DNA. The sample data list around 300,000 clones, and approximately 11% of these were observed just once. The ten largest clones capture just over 0.015% of the sample.

For this chain, trimming is 2 bases at the V end and 8 bases at the J end, and the number of junction bases without a gene match is 5. The CDR3 starts with the cysteine, ends with the phenylalanine, and has 14 residues. Of the read, only the CDR3 DNA is kept; its 42 bases are in frame from base 1. Via the germline V gene, CDR1 is MNHNS and CDR2 SASEGT. Each donor gave one peripheral blood draw, averaging approximately 110 mL, which was collected into heparinised tubes. Using a panel that included CD45RO, CCR7, CD25, CD127, CD95 and CD27, naive, central memory, regulatory and stem cell-like memory CD4+ T cells were sorted on a BD FACSAria II. A purity above 98% was achieved for all sorted populations. Right away, PBMCs were isolated by Lymphoprep density gradient centrifugation and were stained directly, with no culture step. To minimize batch effects, samples were stained and sorted in pairs, one healthy donor with one patient per experiment.

Results the study describes overall, beyond this receptor: Naive, central memory and regulatory TCRB repertoires appeared to be more similar among patients than among healthy donors. Because cDNA rather than genomic DNA was sequenced, highly expressing activated cells could have been over-represented, although no difference in activation and CD3 levels was found between groups. PCR may preferentially amplify shorter templates, but because patient and control samples were amplified and corrected together, any resulting skew would affect both groups equally. Type 1 diabetes patients showed a moderate but significant shortening of TCRB CDR3 length in all four CD4+ subsets. Only small numbers of individuals were included in the HLA sub-analyses, which left unresolved whether HLA type had any influence on TCRB rearrangement. At VDJ recombination sites, type 1 diabetes patients had fewer insertions and more deleted nucleotides, which implies abnormalities in thymic rearrangement.

This TCR was recovered from a woman aged 25-40 years in good health. The rearrangement joined TRBV6-1 to TRBJ2-1, with 8 junctional bases fitting TRBD1. What was sequenced was naive CD4+ T cells from blood. The cell subset or site label, read with the paper, signifies: true naive CD4+ T cells. The nucleotides read TGTGCCAGCAGTGAATATGGACAGGGCGATGAGCAGTTCTTC. This is translated as CASSEYGQGDEQFF.